This section outlines one TCR beta chain sequence together with its context. As yet, its antigen is unknown. Treatment of any kind had been given to no patient before thyroid surgery. The sample comes from a study of metastatic and nonmetastatic thyroid tumors. Study in general: Repertoire comparison spanned blood and tumor or nodule tissue of malignant and benign thyroid patients. General observations from the study: For both blood and tumor, malignant thyroid tumors reportedly showed significantly higher TCR beta diversity than benign nodules did.

Source study methods: Clinicopathological groups of papillary thyroid cancer showed CDR3 differences that were used to build a distant-metastasis classifier. TCRdb re-called the PCR reads via MiXCR. The V and J calls come from TCRdb's annotation, not from the publication. The sample holds about 25,000 clones, around 21% seen once. V gave up 4 bases and J gave up 0 bases, with 11 bases separating them. The V gene's germline CDR1 is SGHRS and CDR2 YFSETQ. This CDR3 is built from 15 residues. The source of this sequence is a male donor with papillary thyroid cancer or a benign thyroid nodule (not recorded which). Some clones in this sample may be carry-over from other donors' samples. The V gene is TRBV5-1, the J gene TRBJ2-4, with a weak D call TRBD2 (5 bases). The sequenced sample was blood. The CDR3 DNA is TGCGCCAGCAGCCCCCCGGAGGTAGCCAAAAACATTCAGTACTTC. It codes for CASSPPEVAKNIQYF.